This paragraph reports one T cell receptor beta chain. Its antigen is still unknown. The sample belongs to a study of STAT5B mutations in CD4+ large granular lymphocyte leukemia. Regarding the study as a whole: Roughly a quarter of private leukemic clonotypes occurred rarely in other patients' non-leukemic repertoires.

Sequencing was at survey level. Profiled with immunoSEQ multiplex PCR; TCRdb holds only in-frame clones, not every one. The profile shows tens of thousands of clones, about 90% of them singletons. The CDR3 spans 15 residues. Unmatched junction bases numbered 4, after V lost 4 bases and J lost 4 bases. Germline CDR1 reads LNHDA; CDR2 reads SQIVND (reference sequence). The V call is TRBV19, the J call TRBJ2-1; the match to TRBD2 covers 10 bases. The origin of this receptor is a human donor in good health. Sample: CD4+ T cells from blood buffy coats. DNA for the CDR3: TGTGCCAGTAGTACTAGCGGGAGAGCTTACAATGAGCAGTTCTTC. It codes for CASSTSGRAYNEQFF.